This T cell receptor beta chain comes out of a study of blood T cell repertoires in COVID-19. Germline CDR1 reads SEHNR; CDR2 reads FQNEAQ (reference sequence). The CDR3 contains 15 residues. V shed 5 bases and J 4 bases; nucleotides not matched to a gene: 11. Assay used: immunoSEQ multiplex PCR; TCRdb lists only in-frame clones, some missing. Counted here are hundreds of thousands of clones, about 83% occurring once; the ten biggest clones make up around 5.8%. The V call is TRBV7-9, the J call TRBJ2-7; 7 bases agree with TRBD2. Sequencing used PBMCs or T cells enriched from blood (not recorded which). The TCR was taken from a woman between 40 and 55 years old who had recovered from COVID-19. CDR3 in DNA: TGTGCCAGCAGCCGGACGGACGGGCGGGAGTACGAGCAGTACTTC. It encodes CASSRTDGREYEQYF.